Described below is a single T cell receptor (beta chain) sequence and its context. Assay: immunoSEQ multiplex PCR; the TCRdb copy retains only in-frame clones and omits some. The repertoire consists of about 700,000 clones, with about 74% occurring once and the leading ten covering approximately 1.8%. This entry is derived from a study of shared clonotypes between healthy human individuals. About the study: Contributing individuals were two females and three males aged 18 to 49.

Trimming took 7 bases from V and 12 from J; bases not matched to a gene: 12. CDR1 MNHEY and CDR2 SVGAGI come from the germline V gene. The CDR3 spans 14 residues. The clonotype comes from a woman aged 25 to 39 in good health. The sequenced material came from memory CD4+ T cells sorted from blood. Subset of the sample: CD45RA-negative fraction. This chain connects TRBV6-5 to TRBJ2-7; 13 bases line up with TRBD2. The chain's CDR3 is CASKGLAGKKTWYF. The CDR3, as DNA: TGTGCCAGCAAGGGACTAGCGGGAAAAAAGACGTGGTACTTC.